These 30 T cell receptor beta chains were all obtained from the same sample, sequenced in a study of blood T cell repertoires in COVID-19. Profiling relied on immunoSEQ multiplex PCR, and the TCRdb table lists in-frame clones only, not all of them. The table shows fewer than 300,000 clones, with around 90% occurring only once. The sample comprised PBMCs or T cells enriched from blood (not recorded which). The receptors come from a woman aged 25 to 45 who had recovered from COVID-19.

The CDR3 DNA is TGTGCCAGCAGTATTACAGGGTTAAGCTACGAGCAGTACTTC. This codes for CASSITGLSYEQYF. The chain employs TRBV28 and TRBJ2-7, with TRBD1 as a possible D gene (6 bases). The CDR3 runs to 14 residues. Trimming removed 5 bases at V and 3 bases at J, with 14 bases between. Germline-derived CDR1 and CDR2 are MDHEN and SYDVKM.

The chain couples TRBV7-9 to TRBJ1-2; no clear D gene. The CDR3 has 8 residues. V was cut by 5 bases and J by 14 bases, with 6 bases left in between. The germline gives CDR1 SEHNR, CDR2 FQNEAQ (reference sequence). CDR3 DNA: TGTGCCAGCAGCCCTACTACCTTC. This gives the protein CASSPTTF.

The rearrangement uses TRBV10-3 and TRBJ1-6; D is uncertain. The CDR3 spans 17 residues. Germline lookup yields CDR1 ENHRY and CDR2 SYGVKD. V shed 2 bases and J shed 0 bases, with 11 bases lying between them. CDR3: CAISESHPSSYNSPLHF. As DNA, the CDR3 is TGTGCCATCAGTGAGAGTCACCCGAGCTCCTATAATTCACCCCTCCACTTT.

This chain connects TRBV7-6 to TRBJ1-4; 7 bases match TRBD1. This CDR3 comprises 16 residues. Germline-derived CDR1 and CDR2 are SGHVS and FNYEAQ. J was trimmed by 12 bases and V by 0 bases; bases with no gene match: 13. The DNA for the CDR3 is TGTGCCAGCAGCTTAGCACGAAACAGGGGTCCTAGTCAACTGTTTTTT. This codes for CASSLARNRGPSQLFF.

The rearrangement links TRBV27 to TRBJ2-3, with 8 bases fitting TRBD2. Germline CDR1 and CDR2: MNHEY and SMNVEV (reference sequence). The length of the CDR3 is 16 residues. The V gene end was trimmed by 5 bases and the J gene end by 3 bases; junction bases not matched to a gene: 10. The CDR3 DNA is TGTGCCAGCAGTAGTTTAGAGGCTAGCGGGACAGATACGCAGTATTTT. Encoded protein: CASSSLEASGTDTQYF.

The table lists this clone with a count of one. This sequence joins TRBV7-2 and TRBJ1-5, with D tentatively TRBD1 (5 bases). Germline V lookup: CDR1 SGHTA, CDR2 FQGNSA. The CDR3 runs 13 residues. The V end was cut by 5 bases, the J end by 1 base, with 6 bases between. The CDR3 protein is CASSRQSNQPQHF. CDR3 bases: TGTGCCAGCAGCCGACAGAGCAATCAGCCCCAGCATTTT.

The chain has TRBV7-8 and TRBJ2-7; 7 nucleotides agree with TRBD1. Germline loops: CDR1 SGHVS, CDR2 FQNEAQ. This CDR3 comprises 12 residues. Unmatched junction bases numbered 3, after V lost 5 bases and J lost 5 bases. The CDR3 spells CASSITGDEQYF. The CDR3 DNA reads TGTGCCAGCAGCATAACAGGGGACGAGCAGTACTTC.

This clone was found once. This chain uses TRBV9 with TRBJ2-3, with 7 positions matching TRBD2. This CDR3 is built from 14 residues. V lost 6 bases to trimming and J lost 0 bases; unmatched junction nucleotides: 4. Germline V CDR1 and CDR2: SGDLS, YYNGEE. The chain's CDR3 is CASNGRVSTDTQYF. For the CDR3, the DNA is TGTGCCAGCAATGGGAGGGTGAGCACAGATACGCAGTATTTT.

This clone was observed a handful of times. The rearrangement links TRBV28 to TRBJ2-7; D is uncertain. The V gene's germline CDR1 is MDHEN and CDR2 SYDVKM. The CDR3 runs to 13 residues. Trimming removed 3 bases from V and 6 bases from J, with 12 bases in between. The CDR3 DNA follows: TGTGCCAGCAGTTTTAGTGTTAGCTCCGAGCAGTACTTC. It is translated as CASSFSVSSEQYF.

The chain couples TRBV30 to TRBJ1-5; D gene unclear. Germline V gene sequence: CDR1 GTSNPN, CDR2 SVGIG (reference sequence). CDR3 length: 15 amino acids. V shed 1 base and J shed 0 bases, with 10 bases lying between them. The CDR3 is CAWSAQVYSNQPQHF. The CDR3 DNA reads as TGTGCCTGGAGTGCTCAGGTTTATAGCAATCAGCCCCAGCATTTT.

The genes are TRBV7-9 and TRBJ1-6; 7 bases line up with TRBD1. The CDR3 is made up of 13 amino acids. CDR1 and CDR2 (germline): SEHNR, FQNEAQ (reference sequence). Trimming removed 5 bases from V and 7 bases from J; junction bases left unmatched: 2. As DNA, the CDR3 is TGTGCCAGCAGCAGACAGGGAAATTCACCCCTCCACTTT. Translated: CASSRQGNSPLHF.

This rearrangement joins TRBV28 to TRBJ2-7, with TRBD1 matching 8 bases. The ends lost 8 bases at V and 5 bases at J; junction bases unmatched: 11. There are 14 residues in the CDR3. The germline CDR1 and CDR2 sequences are MDHEN and SYDVKM. The CDR3 protein is CASQPGQGLDEQYF. CDR3 sequence (DNA): TGTGCCAGCCAACCTGGACAGGGTTTGGACGAGCAGTACTTC. Variable domain in full (rest from reference TRBV28 and TRBJ2-7): DVKVTQSSRYLVKRTGEKVFLECVQDMDHENMFWYRQDPGLGLRLIYFSYDVKMKEKGDIPEGYSVSREKKERFSLILESASTNQTSMYLCASQPGQGLDEQYFGPGTRLTVT.

The chain joins TRBV19 to TRBJ1-2, with D uncertain. Trimming left V 0 bases short and J 3 bases short, with 2 bases between. The CDR3 contains 12 residues. Germline lookup yields CDR1 LNHDA and CDR2 SQIVND (reference sequence). CDR3 in amino acids: CASSIDDYGYTF. The CDR3 nucleotides are TGTGCCAGTAGTATAGACGACTATGGCTACACCTTC.

This chain joins TRBV5-6 and TRBJ1-4; D call uncertain. The germline V and J ends were trimmed by 5 bases and 0 bases, with 11 bases remaining between them. The CDR3 has 15 amino acids. The germline CDR1 and CDR2 sequences are SGHDT and YYEEEE. The CDR3 here is CASSFLPATNEKLFF. The DNA for the CDR3 is TGTGCCAGCAGTTTTTTACCAGCAACTAATGAAAAACTGTTTTTT.

This chain joins TRBV10-3 and TRBJ2-2, with 7 positions matching TRBD1. Germline CDR1 and CDR2: ENHRY and SYGVKD. This CDR3 comprises 12 residues. V shed 8 bases, J shed 6 bases, and the junction held 3 bases outside the gene matches. The CDR3 spells CAIRQGAGELFF. The CDR3, as DNA: TGTGCCATCCGACAGGGCGCCGGGGAGCTGTTTTTT.

J is TRBJ2-3 and V is TRBV7-3, with 13 nucleotides matching TRBD2. The CDR3 sequence is 17 residues long. V trimming: 5 bases; J trimming: 7 bases; junction bases outside the gene matches: 12. Per germline, CDR1 SGHTA and CDR2 FQGTGA. CDR3 sequence (DNA): TGTGCCAGCAGCCCCCCCCCGGGACTAGCGGGACCACATACGCAGTATTTT. It codes for CASSPPPGLAGPHTQYF.

This chain links TRBV7-2 with TRBJ2-4; 7 positions match TRBD2. Germline CDR1 and CDR2: SGHTA and FQGNSA. The CDR3 spans 16 residues. Trimming removed 5 bases from V and 4 bases from J; junction bases left unmatched: 11. CDR3 nucleotide sequence: TGTGCCAGCAGCGGTGGAGCGGGGAGCTCGAAAAACATTCAGTACTTC. Its protein is CASSGGAGSSKNIQYF. Based on the CDR3 plus reference TRBV7-2 and TRBJ2-4, the full variable domain is GAGVSQSPSNKVTEKGKDVELRCDPISGHTALYWYRQSLGQGLEFLIYFQGNSAPDKSGLPSDRFSAERTGGSVSTLTIQRTQQEDSAVYLCASSGGAGSSKNIQYFGAGTRLSVL.

The rearrangement links TRBV6-6 to TRBJ2-5, with D unclear. V was pared by 0 bases and J by 2 bases, with 7 bases between. This CDR3 is built from 14 residues. Germline CDR1 is MNHNY and CDR2 is SVGAGI (reference sequence). In nucleotides, the CDR3 is TGTGCCAGCAGTTACTCGAGAAATCAAGAGACCCAGTACTTC. Protein sequence: CASSYSRNQETQYF.

This clone occurred a few times. The chain joins TRBV2 to TRBJ1-1, with 7 bases that match TRBD1. Germline CDR1 is SNHLY and CDR2 is FYNNEI. V shed 7 bases, J shed 2 bases, and the junction held 7 bases outside the gene matches. This CDR3 is 14 amino acids long. CDR3 sequence: CASKIQGGNTEAFF. The CDR3 DNA sequence: TGTGCCAGCAAAATCCAGGGGGGCAACACTGAAGCTTTCTTT.

The V and J genes are TRBV29-1 and TRBJ2-7; TRBD1 matches 7 bases. The CDR3 has 16 amino acids. Germline V CDR1 and CDR2: SQVTM, ANQGSEA. Trimming at V came to 1 base and at J to 0 bases, leaving 9 bases not matched to a gene. In DNA form, the CDR3 reads TGCAGCGTTGAAGCCCCGACAGGGCCTAACTCCTACGAGCAGTACTTC. It specifies CSVEAPTGPNSYEQYF.

The chain links TRBV15 to TRBJ1-2; unclear D gene. Germline CDR1 and CDR2: LNHNV and YYDKDF (reference sequence). The CDR3 is 12 amino acids. Trimming pared 7 bases from V and 7 bases from J, leaving 13 bases between. CDR3 nucleotide sequence: TGTGCCACCACCTCTTCAGAGGGTGGCTACACCTTC. Amino acid sequence: CATTSSEGGYTF.

CDR3 nucleotides: TGTGCCAGCAGCGTGGGGTTTAGCGGGCTCTACGAGCAGTACTTC. Protein: CASSVGFSGLYEQYF. The gene calls are TRBV9 and TRBJ2-7; 7 nucleotides match TRBD2. The CDR3 is 15 residues long. Germline CDR1 and CDR2: SGDLS and YYNGEE. V trimming: 2 bases; J trimming: 3 bases; junction bases outside the gene matches: 8.

As for this clone: This sample also contains other DNA sequences that code for the same CDR3. The rearrangement links TRBV2 to TRBJ1-1; TRBD1 matches 7 bases. CDR1 and CDR2 from the germline V gene are SNHLY and FYNNEI. There are 13 residues in the CDR3. V lost 6 bases and J lost 3; bases outside the gene matches: 4. CDR3 sequence (DNA): TGTGCCAGCAGGGCAGACAGGGACACTGAAGCTTTCTTT. Translation gives CASRADRDTEAFF.

The CDR3 sequence: CASSSTGVSYGYTF. CDR3 sequence (DNA): TGTGCCAGCAGCTCGACGGGGGTATCCTATGGCTACACCTTC. The chain carries TRBV5-4 and TRBJ1-2, with a weak D call TRBD1 (5 bases). Germline CDR1 and CDR2: SGHNT and YYREEE (reference sequence). The CDR3 loop spans 14 amino acids. V lost 3 bases to trimming and J lost 4 bases, with 13 bases between them.

The rearrangement links TRBV4-1 to TRBJ2-2; perhaps TRBD2 as D (5 bases). Germline CDR1 reads MGHRA; CDR2 reads YSYEKL. The CDR3 is 20 residues long. Deletions cut 0 bases from V and 4 bases from J, with 24 bases between. In DNA, the CDR3 is TGCGCCAGCAGCCAAGATATAAAAGAGCGGTTCCCATATATCACCGGGGAGCTGTTTTTT. Amino acids: CASSQDIKERFPYITGELFF.

This chain links TRBV10-3 with TRBJ2-1; TRBD2 is a possible D gene (6 bases). V lost 7 bases, J lost 3 bases, and 16 bases lay in between. From germline, CDR1 is ENHRY and CDR2 SYGVKD. This CDR3 is 15 amino acids long. This CDR3 is CAITNSGLIYNEQFF. CDR3 in DNA: TGTGCCATCACTAACAGCGGGTTAATCTACAATGAGCAGTTCTTC.

The rearrangement uses TRBV6-2 or TRBV6-3 and TRBJ2-7, with D maybe TRBD2 (5 bases). Per germline, CDR1 MNHEY and CDR2 SVGEGT. This CDR3 spans 15 amino acids. V lost 4 bases, J lost 4 bases, and 17 bases lay in between. In nucleotides, the CDR3 is TGTGCCAGCAGTTTGAAGCAGCGGAGGAGTTACGAGCAGTACTTC. Amino acid sequence: CASSLKQRRSYEQYF.

The chain employs TRBV6-4 and TRBJ1-2; D is unclear. Trimming shortened V by 0 bases and J by 8 bases, and 7 bases separated the two germline ends. CDR1 MRHNA and CDR2 SNTAGT come from the germline V gene. There are 12 residues in the CDR3. CDR3 amino acids: CASSDSGSGYTF. CDR3 DNA sequence: TGTGCCAGCAGTGACTCGGGCAGCGGCTACACCTTC.

Here the CDR3 reads CASSETGRGTEAFF. In DNA, the CDR3 is TGTGCCAGCAGTGAAACGGGGAGGGGGACTGAAGCTTTCTTT. The chain recombines TRBV6-1 with TRBJ1-1; a possible D gene is TRBD1 (6 bases). The CDR3 runs to 14 residues. Germline values: CDR1 MNHNS, CDR2 SASEGT. The V and J ends lost 2 bases and 5 bases respectively, with 12 bases between them.

The J gene is TRBJ1-6, the V gene TRBV27; 7 nucleotides line up with TRBD1. Unmatched junction bases numbered 3, after V lost 2 bases and J lost 8 bases. CDR3 length: 14 amino acids. CDR1 is MNHEY, CDR2 SMNVEV, per germline (reference sequence). The CDR3 DNA is TGTGCCAGCAGTTTAGGGACAGATCATTCACCCCTCCACTTT. It codes for CASSLGTDHSPLHF.